The 9 T cell receptor beta chains listed next were all sequenced from one sample in a study of cytomegalovirus exposure and HLA in healthy donors (dated by TCRdb to the late 2010s). Libraries came from the immunoSEQ multiplex PCR assay. The multiplex PCR relied on a mix of 60 forward primers for TCR Vbeta segments and 13 reverse primers for TCR Jbeta segments. The table comes from immuneACCESS by way of TCRdb, which keeps in-frame sequences with V and J called. Part of the clones is missing from these tables; in studies checked, under half for an unresolved V gene and the rest for unknown reasons. In all, the sample holds about 140,000 clones, and approximately 78% of those were seen once. More than 2.5% of the sample goes to the ten largest clones. The sequencing sample was made of PBMCs. The receptors were gathered from a man between 18 and 29 years old in good health and CMV-seropositive.

This chain connects TRBV12-5 to TRBJ1-2; 8 bases map to TRBD1. CDR1 and CDR2 from the germline V gene are LGHNT and FRNRAP. The CDR3 loop spans 14 amino acids. The trim removed 5 bases at V and 1 base at J, leaving 3 bases unmatched. In DNA, the CDR3 is TGTGCTAGTGGTAAGGACAGGGTTAACTATGGCTACACCTTC. Amino acid sequence: CASGKDRVNYGYTF.

Remarks on this clone: It is likely a read error, because the conserved phenylalanine at the end of the CDR3 is missing. This chain's CDR3 is CASSLRAGVYGYTI. The DNA for the CDR3 is TGCGCCAGCAGCTTGAGGGCAGGGGTATATGGCTACACCATC. This chain connects TRBV5-1 to TRBJ1-2; D perhaps matches TRBD1 (6 bases). Trimming stripped 1 base from V and 5 bases from J, with 12 bases between. This CDR3 is 14 amino acids long. Germline values: CDR1 SGHRS, CDR2 YFSETQ.

The rearrangement joins TRBV6-5 to TRBJ1-2, with D unclear. Per the germline V gene, CDR1 is MNHEY and CDR2 is SVGAGI. CDR3 length: 13 amino acids. Trimming took 6 bases from V and 0 from J, leaving 8 bases between them. The CDR3 reads CASRAGANYGYTF. Written as DNA, the CDR3 is TGTGCCAGCAGGGCCGGAGCTAACTATGGCTACACCTTC.

The V call is TRBV19, the J call TRBJ2-1, with 9 bases identical to TRBD1. This CDR3 has 16 residues. The germline gives CDR1 LNHDA, CDR2 SQIVND (reference sequence). J was trimmed by 5 bases and V by 2 bases; bases with no gene match: 7. CDR3 nucleotide sequence: TGTGCCAGTAGTATACCGGGACAGGGTATGAACAATGAGCAGTTCTTC. Translating gives CASSIPGQGMNNEQFF.

The chain links TRBV4-1 to TRBJ2-3, with TRBD1 matching 9 bases. The trim removed 0 bases at V and 2 bases at J, leaving 6 bases unmatched. Germline values: CDR1 MGHRA, CDR2 YSYEKL. The CDR3 loop spans 17 amino acids. In nucleotides, the CDR3 is TGCGCCAGCAGCCAAGATGGGGGACAGGGCTACACAGATACGCAGTATTTT. Its translation is CASSQDGGQGYTDTQYF.

This clone was seen a handful of times. CDR3 DNA: TGTGCCAGCAGCCGGGACAGACACAATGAGCAGTTCTTC. Protein product: CASSRDRHNEQFF. The chain links TRBV7-3 to TRBJ2-1, with TRBD1 matching 7 bases. The germline gives CDR1 SGHTA, CDR2 FQGTGA. V lost 5 bases and J lost 5; bases outside the gene matches: 3. The CDR3 contains 13 residues.

This chain connects TRBV5-1 to TRBJ1-1; TRBD1 agrees at 9 bases. Unmatched junction bases numbered 7, after V lost 4 bases and J lost 0 bases. The CDR3 sequence is 16 residues long. Germline loops: CDR1 SGHRS, CDR2 YFSETQ. CDR3 nucleotides: TGCGCCAGCAGCCCTGGACAGGGGCTGATGAACACTGAAGCTTTCTTT. Translating gives CASSPGQGLMNTEAFF.

This clone appeared a single time. The chain carries TRBV6-1 and TRBJ1-2; 10 bases are a match to TRBD1. V gave up 6 bases and J gave up 6 bases; unmatched junction bases: 7. In germline, CDR1 is MNHNS, CDR2 SASEGT. The CDR3 runs 14 residues. CDR3 nucleotide sequence: TGTGCCAGCAGAACCAGGGGGACAGGGGATGGCTACACCTTC. Its protein product is CASRTRGTGDGYTF.

The chain recombines TRBV11-2 with TRBJ1-2, with D uncertain. There are 13 residues in the CDR3. CDR1 and CDR2 (germline): SGHAT, FQNNGV. Trimming pared 2 bases from V and 2 bases from J, leaving 6 bases between. CDR3 region: CASSLSGNYGYTF. The CDR3 region has the DNA TGTGCCAGCAGCTTATCAGGAAACTATGGCTACACCTTC.